This is a list of T cell receptor beta chains from one sample in a study of blood T cell repertoires in COVID-19. Libraries were prepared by immunoSEQ multiplex PCR; TCRdb keeps only in-frame clonotypes and omits some of them. This sample yields around 150,000 clones, of which roughly 85% are seen a single time; roughly 8% belongs to the top ten. The sample was peripheral blood. Receptors were obtained from a woman in her sixties with COVID-19, enrolled during active disease. Both conserved end residues are part of each CDR3. The order of the fields is J gene, D gene, clone size, V gene, CDR3 protein, CDR3 DNA. The D gene is left open where the match is weak. Where a row states a size, it is once, few, many or the class of an expanded clone; other rows omit it.

TRBJ1-2	TRBD1	.	TRBV5-8	CASRGTGRAYGYTF	TGTGCCAGCAGGGGGACAGGGCGGGCCTATGGCTACACCTTC
TRBJ1-2	TRBD1	.	TRBV7-9	CASSFRQGEYGYTF	TGTGCCAGCAGCTTCCGACAGGGAGAGTATGGCTACACCTTC
TRBJ2-1	.	.	TRBV9	CASSADSYNEQFF	TGTGCCAGCAGCGCTGACAGCTACAATGAGCAGTTCTTC
TRBJ1-1	.	.	TRBV24-1	CATSDPRQVLKLFF	TGTGCCACCAGTGACCCAAGACAGGTATTGAAGCTTTTCTTT
TRBJ1-1	.	.	TRBV4-1	CASSQDRGGTKYLEAFF	TGCGCCAGCAGCCAAGATAGGGGGGGCACCAAGTACCTTGAAGCTTTCTTT
TRBJ1-5	TRBD1	.	TRBV6-5	CASSLTGGGNQPQHF	TGTGCCAGCAGCCTAACAGGGGGCGGCAATCAGCCCCAGCATTTT
TRBJ1-2	.	once	TRBV2	CASSLGDYGYTF	TGTGCCAGCAGTTTAGGGGACTATGGCTACACCTTC
TRBJ2-3	.	.	TRBV18	CASSPPGSRTDTQYF	TGTGCCAGCTCACCACCGGGTAGCAGAACAGATACGCAGTATTTT
TRBJ2-3	TRBD2	.	TRBV9	CASSPRGKREPYTQYF	TGTGCCAGCAGCCCCCGGGGGAAGCGGGAGCCTTATACGCAGTATTTT
TRBJ1-4	TRBD1	.	TRBV27	CASGKRQGINEKLFF	TGTGCCAGCGGGAAGAGACAGGGCATTAATGAAAAACTGTTTTTT
TRBJ1-2	.	once	TRBV12-3/TRBV12-4	CASSLVPGGGYTF	TGTGCCAGCAGTTTAGTCCCAGGTGGTGGCTACACCTTC
TRBJ1-1	.	.	TRBV7-9	CASSLVGAEAFF	TGTGCCAGCAGCTTGGTAGGGGCTGAAGCTTTCTTT
TRBJ1-1	.	.	TRBV5-1	CASSPLGAGTEAFF	TGCGCCAGCAGCCCCCTGGGGGCGGGCACTGAAGCTTTCTTT
TRBJ1-5	TRBD1	.	TRBV20-1	CSASGQGQIIGNQPQHF	TGCAGTGCTAGTGGACAGGGGCAGATTATAGGCAATCAGCCCCAGCATTTT
TRBJ1-1	.	.	TRBV10-3	CAISVEQTNTEAFF	TGTGCCATCAGTGTAGAACAGACGAACACTGAAGCTTTCTTT
TRBJ2-2	TRBD1	once	TRBV6-5	CASTGTETGELFF	TGTGCCAGCACCGGGACAGAAACCGGGGAGCTGTTTTTT
TRBJ2-2	TRBD2	.	TRBV7-2	CASSLRLAGAQPHGELFF	TGTGCCAGCAGCTTAAGACTAGCGGGGGCCCAGCCCCACGGGGAGCTGTTTTTT
TRBJ1-6	TRBD1	.	TRBV6-5	CASSYSWAGGSSPLHF	TGTGCCAGCAGTTACTCCTGGGCAGGGGGCAGTTCACCCCTCCACTTT
TRBJ2-5	TRBD1	.	TRBV9	CASSVGDRGSQETQYF	TGTGCCAGCAGCGTAGGGGACAGGGGTTCCCAAGAGACCCAGTACTTC
TRBJ2-1	.	.	TRBV19	CASSYGSNHNEQFF	TGTGCCAGTAGTTACGGGAGCAACCACAATGAGCAGTTCTTC
TRBJ2-3	.	.	TRBV2	CASKQGTNTDTQYF	TGTGCCAGTAAGCAGGGGACTAACACAGATACGCAGTATTTT
TRBJ1-1	.	.	TRBV5-4	CASSSPSGTEAFF	TGTGCCAGCAGCTCCCCCAGCGGTACTGAAGCTTTCTTT
TRBJ1-1	.	.	TRBV5-1	CASSFLGASGTEAFF	TGCGCCAGCAGCTTTCTGGGAGCGAGTGGGACTGAAGCTTTCTTT
TRBJ1-2	TRBD1	few	TRBV15	CATSSRTGGLRNYGYTF	TGTGCCACCAGCAGTAGGACAGGGGGGCTAAGGAACTATGGCTACACCTTC
TRBJ1-5	TRBD1	.	TRBV6-5	CASRMEGAGRTQHF	TGTGCCAGCAGAATGGAGGGGGCCGGTCGAACCCAGCATTTT
TRBJ1-1	.	.	TRBV27	CASSPRTENTEAFF	TGTGCCAGCAGTCCACGGACAGAGAACACTGAAGCTTTCTTT
TRBJ1-2	TRBD1	.	TRBV14	CASSPGQGEYYGYTF	TGTGCCAGCAGCCCGGGACAGGGGGAATACTATGGCTACACCTTC
TRBJ1-2	TRBD1	once	TRBV12-5	CASGSGTGVRANYGYTF	TGTGCTAGTGGCTCTGGGACAGGGGTTAGGGCTAACTATGGCTACACCTTC
TRBJ1-2	.	few	TRBV7-2	CASSLSYSRKDGYTF	TGTGCCAGCAGCTTAAGTTACAGTAGGAAGGATGGCTACACCTTC
TRBJ2-7	TRBD1	.	TRBV7-9	CASSYGTGTVNYEQYF	TGTGCCAGCAGCTACGGGACCGGGACAGTAAACTACGAGCAGTACTTC
TRBJ1-1	.	.	TRBV11-2	CASSLVATMNTEAFF	TGTGCCAGCAGCTTAGTTGCGACAATGAACACTGAAGCTTTCTTT
TRBJ1-6	.	.	TRBV2	CASSELRENSPLHF	TGTGCCAGCAGTGAACTACGGGAAAATTCACCCCTCCACTTT
TRBJ1-3	.	.	TRBV7-6	CASSLNHLSGNTIYF	TGTGCCAGCAGCTTAAATCACCTATCTGGAAACACCATATATTTT
TRBJ2-1	.	.	TRBV3-1/TRBV3-2	CASSQEGRSLAEAYNEQFF	TGTGCCAGCAGCCAAGAGGGCAGGAGTTTAGCGGAAGCCTACAATGAGCAGTTCTTC
TRBJ1-2	TRBD1	.	TRBV29-1	CSVRATTGGRYGYTF	TGCAGCGTCCGAGCGACGACAGGGGGCCGCTATGGCTACACCTTC
TRBJ1-1	.	.	TRBV7-8	CASSLTGRTEAFF	TGTGCCAGCAGCTTAACAGGGCGCACTGAAGCTTTCTTT
TRBJ1-1	.	.	TRBV23-1	CASSRESEAFF	TGCGCCAGCAGTCGCGAGAGTGAAGCTTTCTTT
TRBJ1-1	.	.	TRBV5-8	CASSLNRRNTEAFF	TGTGCCAGCAGCTTGAACAGGAGGAACACTGAAGCTTTCTTT
TRBJ2-1	.	.	TRBV7-9	CASSSGLGLTINEQFF	TGTGCCAGCAGTTCGGGCCTAGGACTTACCATCAATGAGCAGTTCTTC
TRBJ1-2	.	.	TRBV7-2	CASSPINSYGYTF	TGTGCCAGCAGCCCTATCAACAGCTATGGCTACACCTTC
TRBJ1-5	.	.	TRBV5-8	CASSHGGPYSNQPQHF	TGTGCCAGCAGCCACGGGGGTCCCTATAGCAATCAGCCCCAGCATTTT
TRBJ2-3	TRBD2	.	TRBV4-1	CASSSSTSGGLDTQYF	TGCGCCAGCAGCAGTTCGACTAGCGGGGGACTGGATACGCAGTATTTT